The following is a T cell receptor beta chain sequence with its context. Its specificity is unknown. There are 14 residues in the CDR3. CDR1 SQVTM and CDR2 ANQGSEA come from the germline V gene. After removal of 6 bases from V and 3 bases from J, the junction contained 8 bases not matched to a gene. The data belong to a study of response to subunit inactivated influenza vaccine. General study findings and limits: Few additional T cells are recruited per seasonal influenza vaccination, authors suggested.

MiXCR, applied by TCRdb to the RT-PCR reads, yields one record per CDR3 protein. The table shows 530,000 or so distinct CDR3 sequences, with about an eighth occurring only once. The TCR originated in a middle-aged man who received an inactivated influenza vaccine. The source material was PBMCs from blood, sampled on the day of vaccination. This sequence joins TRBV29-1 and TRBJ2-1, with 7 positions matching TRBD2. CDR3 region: CSVAVAGGYNEQFF. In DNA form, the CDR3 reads TGCAGCGTAGCTGTAGCGGGTGGCTACAATGAGCAGTTCTTC.